A selection of T cell receptor beta chains follows, all from one sample in a study of cytomegalovirus exposure and HLA in healthy donors. Here immunoSEQ multiplex PCR was the method, and the copy in TCRdb shows in-frame clones only, minus some. The table lists some 59,000 clones, 75% to 90% of them singletons, with approximately 15% in the top ten. The sample consisted of PBMCs. The receptor source for this set is a woman aged 18-29 years in good health and CMV-seronegative. CDR3s leave out the opening cysteine and the closing phenylalanine or tryptophan. The order of the fields is clone size, V gene, J gene, CDR3 protein. Only part of the rows carry a size: once, few, many, or a class if the clone is expanded.

size: NA; V: TRBV4-1; J: TRBJ1-2; CDR3: ASSQGGGDGYT
size: NA; V: TRBV19; J: TRBJ2-1; CDR3: ASSIVERGAPQF
size: NA; V: TRBV12-5; J: TRBJ2-3; CDR3: ASGSPLAGLSTDTQY
size: NA; V: TRBV6-6; J: TRBJ1-4; CDR3: ASTRGQPTNEKLF
size: once; V: TRBV28; J: TRBJ2-6; CDR3: ASSSYRDRVSGANVLT
size: NA; V: TRBV6-5; J: TRBJ2-1; CDR3: ASCPRDRAYNEQF
size: NA; V: TRBV15; J: TRBJ2-3; CDR3: ATSTRVDRVADTQY
size: NA; V: TRBV9; J: TRBJ2-1; CDR3: ASSVEPPLAGGNNEQF
size: once; V: TRBV28; J: TRBJ2-7; CDR3: ASSTTSGIYEQY
size: NA; V: TRBV14; J: TRBJ1-2; CDR3: ASSPLRGPINYGYT
size: once; V: TRBV5-4; J: TRBJ2-1; CDR3: ACRGGAFTNYNEQF
size: NA; V: TRBV28; J: TRBJ1-1; CDR3: ASGTGGKGTEAF
size: NA; V: TRBV5-1; J: TRBJ1-1; CDR3: ASSRDRGAGDTEAF
size: NA; V: TRBV5-8; J: TRBJ2-1; CDR3: ASSLGVLAGGENEQF
size: once; V: TRBV15; J: TRBJ2-3; CDR3: ATSRDTSASTDTQY
size: NA; V: TRBV19; J: TRBJ1-1; CDR3: ASSVGQKNTEAF
size: NA; V: TRBV19; J: TRBJ2-3; CDR3: ASSTTRTDTQY
size: NA; V: TRBV5-1; J: TRBJ2-1; CDR3: ASSFSGSWDNEQF
size: NA; V: TRBV6-6; J: TRBJ2-1; CDR3: ASSYPGQGAGEQF
size: NA; V: TRBV28; J: TRBJ2-1; CDR3: ASSLSGSGNEQF
size: medium-sized; V: TRBV27; J: TRBJ2-7; CDR3: ASSLRYSGDTSYEQY
size: NA; V: TRBV27; J: TRBJ2-7; CDR3: ASSLTPAGVTYEQY
size: NA; V: TRBV5-1; J: TRBJ2-2; CDR3: ASGVTGGSWELF
size: few; V: TRBV7-9; J: TRBJ2-3; CDR3: ASSPRGPDTQY
size: NA; V: TRBV19; J: TRBJ1-1; CDR3: ASSMEIEAF
size: once; V: TRBV10-3; J: TRBJ2-1; CDR3: AIKSGLAVGNEQF
size: NA; V: TRBV9; J: TRBJ2-1; CDR3: ASSEGADEQF